A selection of T cell receptor beta chains follows, all from one sample in a study of blood T cells in healthy people across ages. TCRdb fed the 5' RACE reads into MiXCR, producing one record per CDR3 protein. The table lists 1.5 million to 2 million distinct CDR3 sequences, around 48% of them singletons. The specimen was blood. The receptor source for this set is a woman aged 40 to 50 in good health. CDR3s include the opening cysteine and the closing phenylalanine or tryptophan. A D gene is named only where the DNA matches it firmly. Where a row states a size, it is once, few, many or the class of an expanded clone; other rows omit it.

v_gene	d_gene	j_gene	abundance	len	CDR3nt	CDR3aa
TRBV10-3	.	TRBJ1-1	.	13	TGTGCCATCAGTGAGTCGGGAAACACTGAAGCTTTCTTT	CAISESGNTEAFF
TRBV6-2/TRBV6-3	.	TRBJ2-7	few	14	TGTGCCAGCAGCCTGTTGGGGGCTGAGAACGAGCAGTACTTC	CASSLLGAENEQYF
TRBV7-2	TRBD1	TRBJ1-5	few	16	TGTGCCAGCAGCTTAACACAGGGGACGGGCAATCAGCCCCAGCATTTT	CASSLTQGTGNQPQHF
TRBV11-3	TRBD1	TRBJ2-5	.	14	TGTGCCAGCAGCACGGGACAGGGCGACAATGAGCAGTACTTC	CASSTGQGDNEQYF
TRBV7-2	.	TRBJ2-1	.	16	TGTGCCAGCAGCTTAGTAAGCTCAGGGAGCCACAATGAGCAGTTCTTC	CASSLVSSGSHNEQFF
TRBV7-2	TRBD2	TRBJ2-3	.	18	TGTGCCAGCAGCTTACGTTTTCATGCGGGGGGGCCAGCAGATACGCAGTATTTT	CASSLRFHAGGPADTQYF
TRBV20-1	.	TRBJ2-3	few	11	TGCAGTGCTAGGTTTGGAGATACGCAGTATTTT	CSARFGDTQYF
TRBV19	.	TRBJ1-1	.	13	TGTGCCAGTAAGGACAACTTGAACACTGAAGCTTTCTTT	CASKDNLNTEAFF
TRBV6-5	.	TRBJ2-3	many	14	TGTGCCAGCGGGAACGGCCAGTACACAGATACGCAGTATTTT	CASGNGQYTDTQYF
TRBV7-2	.	TRBJ2-3	few	13	TGTGCCAGCAGCCCCGACCAGATAGATACGCAGTATTTT	CASSPDQIDTQYF
TRBV7-2	TRBD1	TRBJ1-2	few	15	TGTGCCAGCAGCCAGGACAGGACGACAAACTATGGCTACACCTTC	CASSQDRTTNYGYTF
TRBV6-2/TRBV6-3	.	TRBJ2-1	.	16	TGTGCCAGCAGTCTCCCCACTAGAAGTAGCTACAATGAGCAGTTCTTC	CASSLPTRSSYNEQFF
TRBV6-5	.	TRBJ2-7	.	14	TGTGCCAGCAGTTATGGTGACAGGTTCTACGAGCAGTACTTC	CASSYGDRFYEQYF
TRBV12-3/TRBV12-4	.	TRBJ2-7	.	16	TGTGCCAGCAGTCAATACGGGACCCAACGGTCCTACGAGCAGTACTTC	CASSQYGTQRSYEQYF
TRBV29-1	.	TRBJ2-5	.	13	TGCAGCGTTAAATGGGTGGAAGGGGGGACCCAGTACTTC	CSVKWVEGGTQYF
TRBV28	TRBD1	TRBJ1-6	.	16	TGTGCCAGCAGTCCACGTTACAGGGGGCGAGGGTCACCCCTCCACTTT	CASSPRYRGRGSPLHF
TRBV7-2	.	TRBJ2-3	few	12	TGTGCCAGCAGCCCCTATAGGGATACGCAGTATTTT	CASSPYRDTQYF
TRBV3-1	TRBD2	TRBJ2-3	.	16	TGTGCCAGCAGCCGAAGGACTAGCGGGAGAACAGATACGCAGTATTTT	CASSRRTSGRTDTQYF
TRBV20-1	TRBD1	TRBJ1-5	.	16	TGCAGTGTGTTGGGGCCCCGGGACAGGGGCCATCAGCCCCAGCATTTT	CSVLGPRDRGHQPQHF
TRBV19	TRBD2	TRBJ2-1	.	21	TGTGCCAGTAGTATAGATCGGGGGACTAGCGGGGGCAATAATTTACGTAATGAGCAGTTCTTC	CASSIDRGTSGGNNLRNEQFF